This is a list of T cell receptor beta chains from one sample in a study of blood T cell repertoires in COVID-19. TCRdb's copy holds only in-frame clones and misses some; the assay was immunoSEQ multiplex PCR. Here the sample spans hundreds of thousands of clones, roughly 89% being singletons. The sample taken for sequencing was PBMCs or T cells enriched from blood (not recorded which). The source of these receptors is a man between 60 and 70 years old who had recovered from COVID-19. The CDR3 runs from the conserved cysteine through the conserved F or W. A D gene is named only where the DNA matches it firmly. The size entry is marked missing in some rows and otherwise reads once, few, many or a size class.

CDR3 protein: CASSLLRAQETQYF; CDR3 DNA: TGTGCCAGCAGCCTCCTCCGAGCTCAAGAGACCCAGTACTTC; clone size: NA; D gene: NA; V gene: TRBV25-1; J gene: TRBJ2-5
CDR3 protein: CAMVLGPSGEKLFF; CDR3 DNA: TGTGCCATGGTTCTAGGCCCCTCCGGGGAAAAACTGTTTTTT; clone size: few; D gene: NA; V gene: TRBV30; J gene: TRBJ1-4
CDR3 protein: CASSLEARSYNEQFF; CDR3 DNA: TGTGCCAGCAGCTTAGAGGCTAGGTCCTACAATGAGCAGTTCTTC; clone size: NA; D gene: NA; V gene: TRBV11-3; J gene: TRBJ2-1
CDR3 protein: CASSYTAGIDEQYF; CDR3 DNA: TGTGCCAGCAGCTATACCGCGGGTATTGATGAGCAGTACTTC; clone size: once; D gene: NA; V gene: TRBV11-2; J gene: TRBJ2-7
CDR3 protein: CASSDESVDTQYF; CDR3 DNA: TGTGCCAGCAGTGACGAGTCCGTGGATACGCAGTATTTT; clone size: NA; D gene: NA; V gene: TRBV2; J gene: TRBJ2-3
CDR3 protein: CASSPTSTYNEQFF; CDR3 DNA: TGTGCCAGCAGCCCGACTAGCACCTACAATGAGCAGTTCTTC; clone size: NA; D gene: TRBD2; V gene: TRBV4-2; J gene: TRBJ2-1
CDR3 protein: CASSLALEHEQYF; CDR3 DNA: TGTGCCAGCAGTTTAGCGCTCGAGCACGAGCAGTACTTC; clone size: once; D gene: NA; V gene: TRBV12-3/TRBV12-4; J gene: TRBJ2-7
CDR3 protein: CASRTPGTGAADTQYF; CDR3 DNA: TGTGCCAGCAGAACTCCAGGGACAGGGGCAGCAGATACGCAGTATTTT; clone size: once; D gene: TRBD1; V gene: TRBV28; J gene: TRBJ2-3
CDR3 protein: CASSIDLAVSSYNEQFF; CDR3 DNA: TGCGCCAGCAGCATCGACTTAGCGGTGAGCTCCTACAATGAGCAGTTCTTC; clone size: once; D gene: NA; V gene: TRBV5-1; J gene: TRBJ2-1
CDR3 protein: CASSRLGTPTSTDTQYF; CDR3 DNA: TGTGCCAGCAGTCGACTTGGGACTCCGACTAGCACAGATACGCAGTATTTT; clone size: NA; D gene: NA; V gene: TRBV6-6; J gene: TRBJ2-3
CDR3 protein: CASSPQPGSYEQYF; CDR3 DNA: TGTGCCAGCTCACCACAGCCAGGCTCCTACGAGCAGTACTTC; clone size: few; D gene: NA; V gene: TRBV18; J gene: TRBJ2-7
CDR3 protein: CASSKSSGRSGELFF; CDR3 DNA: TGCGCCAGCTCCAAGTCTAGCGGGAGGTCTGGGGAGCTGTTTTTT; clone size: NA; D gene: TRBD2; V gene: TRBV10-2; J gene: TRBJ2-2
CDR3 protein: CASSPRQGTSGRNNEQFF; CDR3 DNA: TGTGCCAGCAGCCCGAGACAGGGGACTAGCGGGAGGAACAATGAGCAGTTCTTC; clone size: NA; D gene: TRBD2; V gene: TRBV11-3; J gene: TRBJ2-1
CDR3 protein: CASSLMGQRLTDTQYF; CDR3 DNA: TGTGCCAGCAGCCTCATGGGACAGAGACTCACAGATACGCAGTATTTT; clone size: NA; D gene: TRBD1; V gene: TRBV3-1/TRBV3-2; J gene: TRBJ2-3
CDR3 protein: CASSITGSTYEQYF; CDR3 DNA: TGTGCCAGTAGTATTACAGGTTCAACCTACGAGCAGTACTTC; clone size: few; D gene: NA; V gene: TRBV19; J gene: TRBJ2-7
CDR3 protein: CASSQDGRVSTEAFF; CDR3 DNA: TGTGCCAGCAGCCAAGACGGCAGGGTGTCCACTGAAGCTTTCTTT; clone size: NA; D gene: NA; V gene: TRBV4-2; J gene: TRBJ1-1
CDR3 protein: CASSPARASGSYTGELFF; CDR3 DNA: TGTGCCAGCAGCCCCGCCCGTGCTAGCGGATCCTACACCGGGGAGCTGTTTTTT; clone size: NA; D gene: TRBD2; V gene: TRBV7-9; J gene: TRBJ2-2
CDR3 protein: CASSLTASAYNEQFF; CDR3 DNA: TGCGCCAGCAGCTTGACGGCTAGCGCCTACAATGAGCAGTTCTTC; clone size: NA; D gene: NA; V gene: TRBV5-1; J gene: TRBJ2-1
CDR3 protein: CASSPPGEREVRNEQFF; CDR3 DNA: TGTGCCAGCAGCCCTCCCGGCGAGCGGGAGGTGAGGAATGAGCAGTTCTTC; clone size: once; D gene: TRBD2; V gene: TRBV7-9; J gene: TRBJ2-1
CDR3 protein: CASSLSGSHHF; CDR3 DNA: TGTGCCAGCAGTCTCTCCGGGTCCCACCACTTC; clone size: once; D gene: NA; V gene: TRBV12-3/TRBV12-4; J gene: TRBJ2-7
CDR3 protein: CASAGLQVSSPLHF; CDR3 DNA: TGTGCCAGTGCGGGACTCCAGGTTTCTTCACCCCTCCACTTT; clone size: NA; D gene: NA; V gene: TRBV19; J gene: TRBJ1-6
CDR3 protein: CASSRTDRDHSNTEAFF; CDR3 DNA: TGTGCCAGCAGCAGAACGGACAGGGACCATTCGAACACTGAAGCTTTCTTT; clone size: NA; D gene: NA; V gene: TRBV21-1; J gene: TRBJ1-1
CDR3 protein: CASSLGQGASNEQFF; CDR3 DNA: TGTGCCAGCAGCCTCGGACAGGGGGCCTCCAATGAGCAGTTCTTC; clone size: NA; D gene: TRBD1; V gene: TRBV5-4; J gene: TRBJ2-1
CDR3 protein: CASSDKGTSGKGGGNEQFF; CDR3 DNA: TGTGCCAGCAGCGATAAAGGGACTAGCGGGAAGGGAGGAGGCAATGAGCAGTTCTTC; clone size: NA; D gene: TRBD2; V gene: TRBV7-3; J gene: TRBJ2-1
CDR3 protein: CASSLRGGGFGSNQPQHF; CDR3 DNA: TGTGCCAGCAGCTTAAGGGGAGGAGGATTCGGGAGCAATCAGCCCCAGCATTTT; clone size: NA; D gene: NA; V gene: TRBV7-2; J gene: TRBJ1-5
CDR3 protein: CASSEGLAPEETQYF; CDR3 DNA: TGCGCCAGCAGTGAAGGACTAGCGCCCGAAGAGACCCAGTACTTC; clone size: NA; D gene: TRBD2; V gene: TRBV10-1; J gene: TRBJ2-5
CDR3 protein: CASRRQAGAYNEQYF; CDR3 DNA: TGTGCCAGCAGACGTCAAGCGGGAGCTTACAACGAGCAGTACTTC; clone size: NA; D gene: TRBD2; V gene: TRBV5-4; J gene: TRBJ2-7
CDR3 protein: CASSYQGYGYTF; CDR3 DNA: TGTGCCAGCAGTTACCAGGGCTATGGCTACACCTTC; clone size: NA; D gene: NA; V gene: TRBV6-5; J gene: TRBJ1-2
CDR3 protein: CASSPGTAYNEQFF; CDR3 DNA: TGTGCTAGCAGCCCCGGGACAGCCTACAATGAGCAGTTCTTC; clone size: NA; D gene: TRBD1; V gene: TRBV7-7; J gene: TRBJ2-1
CDR3 protein: CASSRSGGAEKLFF; CDR3 DNA: TGTGCCAGCAGTCGATCAGGGGGCGCCGAAAAACTGTTTTTT; clone size: NA; D gene: TRBD1; V gene: TRBV6-6; J gene: TRBJ1-4
CDR3 protein: CASSSYGDQETQYF; CDR3 DNA: TGTGCCAGCAGCTCCTACGGGGACCAAGAGACCCAGTACTTC; clone size: once; D gene: NA; V gene: TRBV7-2; J gene: TRBJ2-5
CDR3 protein: CASSLKAETNEKLFF; CDR3 DNA: TGTGCCAGCAGCTTGAAGGCGGAAACTAATGAAAAACTGTTTTTT; clone size: NA; D gene: NA; V gene: TRBV7-3; J gene: TRBJ1-4
CDR3 protein: CASSLDRGLNEQYF; CDR3 DNA: TGTGCCAGCAGTTTGGACAGGGGGCTGAACGAGCAGTACTTC; clone size: NA; D gene: TRBD1; V gene: TRBV27; J gene: TRBJ2-7
CDR3 protein: CAWSVISNEKLFF; CDR3 DNA: TGTGCCTGGAGTGTAATCAGTAATGAAAAACTGTTTTTT; clone size: NA; D gene: NA; V gene: TRBV30; J gene: TRBJ1-4
CDR3 protein: CASSPVRGSSYNEQFF; CDR3 DNA: TGTGCCAGCAGCCCGGTGAGGGGGTCCTCCTACAATGAGCAGTTCTTC; clone size: NA; D gene: NA; V gene: TRBV28; J gene: TRBJ2-1
CDR3 protein: CASSLSAGANTGELFF; CDR3 DNA: TGCGCCAGCAGCTTGTCGGCGGGAGCGAACACCGGGGAGCTGTTTTTT; clone size: NA; D gene: TRBD2; V gene: TRBV5-1; J gene: TRBJ2-2
CDR3 protein: CASRGPGLAGGEQFF; CDR3 DNA: TGTGCCAGTCGAGGTCCGGGACTAGCGGGAGGTGAGCAGTTCTTC; clone size: NA; D gene: TRBD2; V gene: TRBV19; J gene: TRBJ2-1
CDR3 protein: CASSGPSGRARESYEQYF; CDR3 DNA: TGTGCCAGCAGTGGCCCTAGCGGGAGGGCCAGAGAATCCTACGAGCAGTACTTC; clone size: NA; D gene: TRBD2; V gene: TRBV6-2/TRBV6-3; J gene: TRBJ2-7
CDR3 protein: CAISESGDSTDTQYF; CDR3 DNA: TGTGCCATCAGTGAGTCGGGCGATAGCACAGATACGCAGTATTTT; clone size: NA; D gene: NA; V gene: TRBV10-3; J gene: TRBJ2-3
CDR3 protein: CASSIRQGAGGYNEQFF; CDR3 DNA: TGTGCCAGTAGTATTCGTCAGGGAGCGGGGGGCTACAATGAGCAGTTCTTC; clone size: NA; D gene: TRBD2; V gene: TRBV19; J gene: TRBJ2-1
CDR3 protein: CASSLTWGETTYEQYF; CDR3 DNA: TGTGCCAGCAGTCTTACTTGGGGGGAGACCACCTACGAGCAGTACTTC; clone size: NA; D gene: NA; V gene: TRBV27; J gene: TRBJ2-7
CDR3 protein: CSVEGGANQPQHF; CDR3 DNA: TGCAGCGTTGAGGGGGGAGCGAATCAGCCCCAGCATTTT; clone size: NA; D gene: NA; V gene: TRBV29-1; J gene: TRBJ1-5
CDR3 protein: CASSVGTHSSDTQYF; CDR3 DNA: TGTGCCAGCAGCGTCGGGACACACTCCTCGGATACGCAGTATTTT; clone size: NA; D gene: NA; V gene: TRBV11-3; J gene: TRBJ2-3
CDR3 protein: CASSLVGRGYGYTF; CDR3 DNA: TGTGCCAGCAGTTTAGTCGGCAGGGGTTATGGCTACACCTTC; clone size: NA; D gene: NA; V gene: TRBV28; J gene: TRBJ1-2
CDR3 protein: CASSIEGTLSSYNEQFF; CDR3 DNA: TGTGCCAGTAGTATAGAGGGGACACTAAGCTCCTACAATGAGCAGTTCTTC; clone size: NA; D gene: NA; V gene: TRBV19; J gene: TRBJ2-1
CDR3 protein: CASRYTRGQRNQPQHF; CDR3 DNA: TGTGCAAGTCGCTACACCCGGGGACAGCGCAATCAGCCCCAGCATTTT; clone size: NA; D gene: NA; V gene: TRBV12-2; J gene: TRBJ1-5
CDR3 protein: CATSRDGQLVYNEQFF; CDR3 DNA: TGTGCCACCAGCAGAGATGGACAGTTAGTGTACAATGAGCAGTTCTTC; clone size: NA; D gene: NA; V gene: TRBV15; J gene: TRBJ2-1
CDR3 protein: CASSHRDTQAGEQYF; CDR3 DNA: TGTGCCAGCAGCCACCGGGACACCCAAGCGGGGGAGCAGTACTTC; clone size: NA; D gene: NA; V gene: TRBV7-9; J gene: TRBJ2-7